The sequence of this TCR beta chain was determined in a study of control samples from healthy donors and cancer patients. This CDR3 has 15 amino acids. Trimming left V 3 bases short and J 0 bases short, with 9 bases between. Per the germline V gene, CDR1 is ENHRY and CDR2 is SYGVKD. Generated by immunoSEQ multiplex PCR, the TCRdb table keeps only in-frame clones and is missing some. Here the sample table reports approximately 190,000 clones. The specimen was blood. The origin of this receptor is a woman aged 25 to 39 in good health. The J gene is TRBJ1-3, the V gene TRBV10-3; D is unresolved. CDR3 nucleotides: TGTGCCATCAGTGATCGGGCCGGCTCTGGAAACACCATATATTTT. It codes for CAISDRAGSGNTIYF.